A selection of T cell receptor beta chains follows, all from one sample in a study of CD8 T cells in Susac syndrome. TCRdb independently ran MiXCR on the immunoSEQ multiplex PCR reads; one entry per CDR3 protein. This table has about 300,000 distinct CDR3 sequences, about 90% appearing once. Sequenced sample: CD4+ T cells from PBMCs. The receptors originated from a human donor with multiple sclerosis. CDR3s include the opening cysteine and the closing phenylalanine or tryptophan. Each record gives: D gene, clone size, CDR3 length, V gene, J gene, CDR3 protein, CDR3 DNA. A D gene is named only where the DNA matches it firmly. Clone sizes are given selectively: once, few, many, or a class where the clone is expanded.

>-|-|12|TRBV24-1|TRBJ2-5
CATSDFGAIQYF
TGTGCCACCAGTGATTTCGGGGCGATCCAGTACTTC
>-|-|18|TRBV6-2/TRBV6-3|TRBJ2-2
CASSYSGLGRLNTGELFF
TGTGCCAGCAGTTACTCAGGGTTGGGACGGCTGAACACCGGGGAGCTGTTTTTT
>-|-|13|TRBV19|TRBJ1-5
CASSSTGHQPQHF
TGTGCCAGTAGCTCGACGGGGCATCAGCCCCAGCATTTT
>TRBD2|-|17|TRBV19|TRBJ2-3
CASSIDLAGGITDTQYF
TGTGCCAGTAGTATAGATCTTGCGGGAGGAATCACAGATACGCAGTATTTT
>-|-|15|TRBV11-2|TRBJ2-3
CASSFNAQSTDTQYF
TGTGCCAGCAGCTTCAACGCCCAATCCACAGATACGCAGTATTTT
>TRBD1|-|14|TRBV2|TRBJ2-7
CASIRDRGLYEQYF
TGTGCCAGCATAAGGGACAGGGGCCTCTACGAGCAGTACTTC
>-|-|13|TRBV5-6|TRBJ1-1
CASSQIWNTEAFF
TGTGCCAGCAGCCAAATCTGGAACACTGAAGCTTTCTTT
>-|-|13|TRBV3-1|TRBJ2-7
CASSPPPGYEQYF
TGTGCCAGCAGCCCCCCGCCGGGCTACGAGCAGTACTTC
>TRBD2|-|17|TRBV19|TRBJ2-1
CASSRRLAGDPYNEQFF
TGTGCCAGTAGTCGTAGACTAGCGGGGGATCCCTACAATGAGCAGTTCTTC
>TRBD1|-|15|TRBV9|TRBJ2-1
CASSAAGTGYNEQFF
TGTGCCAGCAGCGCTGCCGGGACAGGGTACAATGAGCAGTTCTTC
>-|once|14|TRBV5-1|TRBJ1-3
CASSLDRSTNTIYF
TGCGCCAGCAGCTTGGATAGGTCCACAAACACCATATATTTT
>-|-|15|TRBV2|TRBJ1-2
CASSEATGPHYGYTF
TGTGCCAGCAGTGAAGCGACCGGGCCTCATTATGGCTACACCTTC
>-|-|17|TRBV7-9|TRBJ2-6
CASSPTGIVAGANVLTF
TGTGCCAGCAGCCCAACGGGAATCGTAGCTGGGGCCAACGTCCTGACTTTC
>-|-|14|TRBV4-3|TRBJ1-2
CASSPSGGNYGYTF
TGCGCCAGCAGCCCCTCGGGGGGGAACTATGGCTACACCTTC
>-|-|14|TRBV10-2|TRBJ1-1
CATRDRSMNTEAFF
TGCGCCACCCGCGACAGATCCATGAACACTGAAGCTTTCTTT
>-|-|14|TRBV12-3/TRBV12-4|TRBJ2-2
CASTDGVNTGELFF
TGTGCCAGCACCGACGGGGTTAACACCGGGGAGCTGTTTTTT
>-|-|13|TRBV12-3/TRBV12-4|TRBJ2-1
CASALAENNEQFF
TGTGCCAGCGCGTTAGCGGAAAACAATGAGCAGTTCTTC
>TRBD1|few|14|TRBV6-2/TRBV6-3|TRBJ2-7
CASSPGTGLGEQYF
TGTGCCAGCAGTCCCGGGACAGGATTGGGCGAGCAGTACTTC
>TRBD2|-|15|TRBV24-1|TRBJ2-3
CATSEGGTLRDTQYF
TGTGCCACCAGTGAGGGGGGGACTTTGAGAGATACGCAGTATTTT
>-|once|14|TRBV6-2/TRBV6-3|TRBJ2-7
CASSYGLGGSEQYF
TGTGCCAGCAGTTACGGACTAGGGGGGTCCGAGCAGTACTTC
>TRBD2|-|14|TRBV30|TRBJ2-1
CAWSRRRGGNEQFF
TGTGCCTGGAGCCGCCGGCGGGGGGGGAATGAGCAGTTCTTC
>-|-|15|TRBV9|TRBJ1-1
CASSVASEATVEAFF
TGTGCCAGCAGCGTAGCGTCGGAGGCGACAGTAGAAGCTTTCTTT
>-|-|14|TRBV18|TRBJ2-1
CASSPLGTYNEQFF
TGTGCCAGCTCACCACTAGGAACCTACAATGAGCAGTTCTTC
>-|-|12|TRBV19|TRBJ1-4
CASTGANEKLFF
TGTGCCAGTACAGGAGCTAATGAAAAACTGTTTTTT
>-|once|17|TRBV14|TRBJ1-6
CASSQRRGSSYNSPLHF
TGTGCCAGCAGCCAACGCAGGGGTAGCTCCTATAATTCACCCCTCCACTTT
>-|-|11|TRBV5-1|TRBJ2-5
CASMEGETQYF
TGCGCCAGCATGGAGGGAGAGACCCAGTACTTC
>TRBD2|-|17|TRBV9|TRBJ2-1
CASSAGGEGSSYNEQFF
TGTGCCAGCAGCGCTGGGGGGGAGGGGAGCTCCTACAATGAGCAGTTCTTC
>-|few|12|TRBV30|TRBJ2-7
CACGGTAYEQYF
TGTGCCTGCGGGGGAACGGCCTACGAGCAGTACTTC
>-|-|15|TRBV3-1|TRBJ1-2
CASSLAGAGYYGYTF
TGTGCCAGCAGTCTCGCCGGGGCCGGTTACTATGGCTACACCTTC
>-|-|16|TRBV12-3/TRBV12-4|TRBJ1-2
CASSFSGGVRGYGYTF
TGTGCCAGCAGTTTCTCTGGCGGCGTGAGGGGCTATGGCTACACCTTC
>-|-|16|TRBV5-1|TRBJ2-3
CASSFVGGGSTDTQYF
TGCGCCAGCAGCTTCGTGGGAGGGGGCAGTACAGATACGCAGTATTTT
>-|-|15|TRBV3-1|TRBJ2-6
CASSSTAAGANVLTF
TGTGCCAGCAGCTCAACGGCGGCGGGGGCCAACGTCCTGACTTTC
>-|-|13|TRBV12-3/TRBV12-4|TRBJ2-3
CASSQVYTDTQYF
TGTGCCAGCTCCCAAGTCTACACAGATACGCAGTATTTT
>-|-|14|TRBV19|TRBJ1-2
CASSIHLDNYGYTF
TGTGCCAGTAGTATTCACCTCGACAACTATGGCTACACCTTC
>-|-|13|TRBV9|TRBJ1-2
CASSGTSNYGYTF
TGTGCCAGCAGCGGGACCTCCAACTATGGCTACACCTTC
>TRBD1|-|17|TRBV6-5|TRBJ1-2
CASSYSGGEISFYGYTF
TGTGCCAGCAGTTACTCAGGGGGCGAGATCTCCTTCTATGGCTACACCTTC
>-|-|15|TRBV5-4|TRBJ2-2
CASSATGSNTGELFF
TGTGCCAGCAGCGCGACCGGGAGTAACACCGGGGAGCTGTTTTTT
>-|-|12|TRBV24-1|TRBJ1-1
CATSDPDRGAFF
TGTGCCACCAGTGACCCGGACAGAGGGGCTTTCTTT
>-|-|14|TRBV4-3|TRBJ1-4
CASSQGQRDEKLFF
TGCGCCAGCAGCCAAGGTCAGAGGGATGAAAAACTGTTTTTT
>-|-|14|TRBV29-1|TRBJ1-5
CSARGGGGNQPQHF
TGCAGCGCTAGGGGAGGGGGTGGGAATCAGCCCCAGCATTTT
>-|-|13|TRBV29-1|TRBJ2-6
CSVTGSGANVLTF
TGCAGCGTCACAGGCTCTGGGGCCAACGTCCTGACTTTC
>TRBD2|-|16|TRBV6-6|TRBJ2-1
CASSDGGTRVRNEQFF
TGTGCCAGCAGCGACGGAGGGACTAGAGTTAGGAATGAGCAGTTCTTC
>-|-|13|TRBV7-9|TRBJ1-1
CASSKEGGTEAFF
TGTGCCAGCAGCAAAGAAGGGGGTACTGAAGCTTTCTTT
>TRBD2|-|14|TRBV29-1|TRBJ2-1
CSVEGRGMGDEQFF
TGCAGCGTTGAAGGGCGGGGGATGGGGGATGAGCAGTTCTTC
>-|-|13|TRBV24-1|TRBJ1-1
CATSEDALTEAFF
TGTGCCACCAGTGAAGACGCCTTGACTGAAGCTTTCTTT
>-|-|14|TRBV9|TRBJ2-3
CASSVESGSRTQYF
TGTGCCAGCAGCGTAGAAAGCGGATCCCGTACGCAGTATTTT
>TRBD2|-|15|TRBV7-3|TRBJ2-1
CASSLYGLADGEQFF
TGTGCCAGCAGCTTATATGGACTAGCTGACGGCGAGCAGTTCTTC